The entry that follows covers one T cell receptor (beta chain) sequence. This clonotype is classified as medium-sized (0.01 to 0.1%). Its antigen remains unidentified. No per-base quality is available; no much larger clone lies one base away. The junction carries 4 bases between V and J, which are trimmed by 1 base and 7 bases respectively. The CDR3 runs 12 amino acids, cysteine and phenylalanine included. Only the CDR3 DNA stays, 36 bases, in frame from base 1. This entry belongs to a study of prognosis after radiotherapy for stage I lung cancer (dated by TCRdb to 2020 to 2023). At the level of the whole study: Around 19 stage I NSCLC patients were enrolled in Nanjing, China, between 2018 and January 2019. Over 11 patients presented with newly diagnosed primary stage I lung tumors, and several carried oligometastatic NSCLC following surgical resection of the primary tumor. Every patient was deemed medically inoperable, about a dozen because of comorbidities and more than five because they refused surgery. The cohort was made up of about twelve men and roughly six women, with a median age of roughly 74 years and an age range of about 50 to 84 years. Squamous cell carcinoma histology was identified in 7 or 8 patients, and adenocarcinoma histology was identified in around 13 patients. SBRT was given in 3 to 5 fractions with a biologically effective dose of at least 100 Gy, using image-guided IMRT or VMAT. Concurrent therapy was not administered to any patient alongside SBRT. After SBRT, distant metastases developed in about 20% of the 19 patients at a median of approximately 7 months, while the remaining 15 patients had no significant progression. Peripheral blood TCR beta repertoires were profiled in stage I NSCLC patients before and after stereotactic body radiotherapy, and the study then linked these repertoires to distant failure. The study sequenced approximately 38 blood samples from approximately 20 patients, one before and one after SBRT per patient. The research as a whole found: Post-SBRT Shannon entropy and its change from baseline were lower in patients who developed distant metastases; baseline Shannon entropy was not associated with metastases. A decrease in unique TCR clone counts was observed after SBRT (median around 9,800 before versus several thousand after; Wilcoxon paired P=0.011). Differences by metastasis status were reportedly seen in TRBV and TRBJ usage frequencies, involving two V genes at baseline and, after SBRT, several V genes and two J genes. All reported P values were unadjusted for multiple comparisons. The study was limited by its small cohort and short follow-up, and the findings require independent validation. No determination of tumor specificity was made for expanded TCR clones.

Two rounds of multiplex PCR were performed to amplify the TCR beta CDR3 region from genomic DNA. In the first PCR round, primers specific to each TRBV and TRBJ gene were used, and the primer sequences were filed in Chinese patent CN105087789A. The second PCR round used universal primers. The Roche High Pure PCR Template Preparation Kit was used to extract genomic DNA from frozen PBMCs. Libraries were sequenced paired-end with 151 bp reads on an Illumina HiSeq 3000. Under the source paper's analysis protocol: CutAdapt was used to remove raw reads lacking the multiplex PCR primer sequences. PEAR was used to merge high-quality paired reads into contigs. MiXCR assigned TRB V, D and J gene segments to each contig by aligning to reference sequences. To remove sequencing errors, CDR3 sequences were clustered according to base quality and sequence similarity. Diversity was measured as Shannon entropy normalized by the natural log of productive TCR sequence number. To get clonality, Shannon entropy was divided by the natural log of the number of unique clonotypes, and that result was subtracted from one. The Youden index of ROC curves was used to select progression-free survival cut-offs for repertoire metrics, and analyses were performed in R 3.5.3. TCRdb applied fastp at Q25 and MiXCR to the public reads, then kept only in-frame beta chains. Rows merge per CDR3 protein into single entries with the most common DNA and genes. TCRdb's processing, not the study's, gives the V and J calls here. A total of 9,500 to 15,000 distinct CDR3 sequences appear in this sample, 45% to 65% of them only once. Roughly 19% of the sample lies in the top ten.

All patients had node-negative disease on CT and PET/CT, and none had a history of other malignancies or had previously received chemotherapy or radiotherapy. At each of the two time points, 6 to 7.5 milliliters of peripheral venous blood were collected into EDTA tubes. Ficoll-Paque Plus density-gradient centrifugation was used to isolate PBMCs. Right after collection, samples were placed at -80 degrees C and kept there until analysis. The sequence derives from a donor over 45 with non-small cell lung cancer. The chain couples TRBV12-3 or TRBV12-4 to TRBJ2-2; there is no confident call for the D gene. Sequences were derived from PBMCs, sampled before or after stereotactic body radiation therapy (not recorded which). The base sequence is TGTGCCAGCAGTTTAGAGGGCGGGGAGCTGTTTTTT. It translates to CASSLEGGELFF.